The source of this T cell receptor (beta chain) is a study of vaccination and CD4 T cells after COVID-19. Study background: Control cultures used a CEFX viral epitope pool, an HIV-1 Nef peptide pool, or no peptide.

An Oncomine TCR Beta short-read assay was used to sequence the DNA from cultured CD4+ T cells. TCRdb re-derived calls from the PCR reads in MiXCR, one entry per CDR3 protein. The sample has roughly 9,300 distinct CDR3 sequences, approximately 57% seen once. As regards this clonotype: The antigen is not known.

Noted treatment: roughly 10-day PBMC culture with coronavirus spike peptide pools or control peptides (ViraFEST assay). The CDR3 loop spans 13 amino acids. The V end lost 2 bases, the J end lost 2 bases, and 6 bases lay between the germline ends. Germline-derived CDR1 and CDR2 are SGHTA and FQGNSA. This TCR derives from a human donor who had recovered from COVID-19. This chain uses TRBV7-2 with TRBJ2-5, with no clear D. The sample consisted of CD4+ T cells from blood, cultured in vitro. CDR3 residues: CASSLPHQETQYF. The CDR3 bases are TGTGCCAGCAGCTTACCCCATCAAGAGACCCAGTACTTC.